This T cell receptor beta chain was documented in a study of blood T cell repertoires in COVID-19. The study drew participants aged about 18 to 95 years from around 24 US areas. Methods used by the authors: Researchers report that nucleated cell counts were estimated from reference gene primer amplification. Assay: immunoSEQ multiplex PCR; the TCRdb copy retains only in-frame clones and omits some. V, J and clone size are those of that table, while D and trimming were read from the DNA. This table has 250,000 or so clones, roughly 80% appearing once. The CDR3 contains 14 residues. CDR1 SGHRS and CDR2 YFSETQ come from the germline V gene. V was cut by 0 bases and J by 6 bases, with 13 bases left in between.

V is TRBV5-1 and J is TRBJ2-7; a possible D gene is TRBD2 (5 bases). This TCR derives from a woman between 40 and 55 years old who had been exposed to COVID-19. Sequencing was performed on PBMCs or T cells enriched from blood (not recorded which). The CDR3 bases are TGCGCCAGCAGCTTGGGCGACGGAGGCTCCGAGCAGTACTTC. Encoded protein: CASSLGDGGSEQYF.